This T cell receptor beta chain was sequenced in a study of T cells in localized non-small cell lung cancer. Study-level points and caveats: Sequencing was limited to one tumor region, leaving the possibility of heterogeneity open. Highest T cell clonality was seen in uninvolved adjacent lung, surpassing that measured in tumor. Appearances in adjacent lung were noted for a median approximately 61 of the top 100 tumor clones.

Note on this clone: Its antigen is unidentified.

J was trimmed by 3 bases and V by 1 base; bases with no gene match: 2. Germline V lookup: CDR1 SGHNT, CDR2 YENEEA. This CDR3 is 16 amino acids long. Repertoires were generated with immunoSEQ multiplex PCR, while TCRdb's copy carries only in-frame clones and drops some. The sample consists of more than 25,000 clones, roughly nine tenths of them appearing once. The sequence came from a man aged 35-75 years with stage II lung adenocarcinoma. Sample: PBMCs, taken before any cancer treatment. The chain recombines TRBV11-3 with TRBJ2-1; TRBD2 aligns across 11 bases. CDR3 sequence: CASSLAGTSGYNEQFF. The CDR3 nucleotides read TGTGCCAGCAGCTTAGCCGGGACTAGCGGCTACAATGAGCAGTTCTTC.